This TCR beta chain was found in a study of T cell repertoires in cytomegalovirus infection. Study-wide context: Public TCR beta signatures indicated both CMV infection and matching HLA type. Points from the study as a whole: Across the ex vivo response, the dominant clonotypes were HLA-C-restricted CMV-specific TCR beta clonotypes. CMV carriers with the relevant HLA were identified by cumulative public TCR beta family frequency.

The germline V gene has CDR1 MNHEY and CDR2 SVGEGT. Trimming removed 6 bases at V and 8 bases at J, with 15 bases between. This CDR3 is 13 amino acids long. TCRdb analysed the reads with MiXCR anew, one entry per CDR3 protein. The sample contains 300,000 to 400,000 distinct CDR3 sequences, 20% to 25% of which appear only once. Regarding this clonotype: As yet, its antigen is unknown.

The input for sequencing was cultured PBMCs, taken from culture after CMV antigen stimulation. This clonotype was obtained from a human donor in good health (CMV status not recorded). Some clones in this sample may be carry-over from other donors' samples. This chain joins TRBV6-2 or TRBV6-3 and TRBJ2-3; D possibly corresponds to TRBD1 (6 bases). The CDR3 DNA is TGTGCCAGCAGGCGACCCGGACAGCGTACGCAGTATTTT. It codes for CASRRPGQRTQYF.